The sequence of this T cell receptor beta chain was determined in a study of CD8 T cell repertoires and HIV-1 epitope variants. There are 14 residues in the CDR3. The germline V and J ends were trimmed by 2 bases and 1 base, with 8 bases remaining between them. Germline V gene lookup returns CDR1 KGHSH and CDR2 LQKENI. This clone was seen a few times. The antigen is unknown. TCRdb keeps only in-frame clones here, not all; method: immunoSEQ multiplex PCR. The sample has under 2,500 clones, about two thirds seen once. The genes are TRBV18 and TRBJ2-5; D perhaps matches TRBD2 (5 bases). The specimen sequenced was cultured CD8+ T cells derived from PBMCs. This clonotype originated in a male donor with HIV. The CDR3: CASSPGLSQETQYF. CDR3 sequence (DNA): TGTGCCAGCTCACCAGGACTTTCCCAAGAGACCCAGTACTTC.